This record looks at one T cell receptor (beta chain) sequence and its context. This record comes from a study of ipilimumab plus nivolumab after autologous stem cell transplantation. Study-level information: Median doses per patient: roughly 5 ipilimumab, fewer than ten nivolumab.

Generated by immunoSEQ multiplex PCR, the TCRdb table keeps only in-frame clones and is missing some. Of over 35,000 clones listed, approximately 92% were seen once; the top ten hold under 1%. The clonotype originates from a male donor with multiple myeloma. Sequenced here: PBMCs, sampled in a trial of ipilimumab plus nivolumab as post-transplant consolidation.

CDR3 protein: CASSLAGTGWNTEAFF. The CDR3 nucleotides are TGTGCCAGCAGCTTGGCGGGGACAGGGTGGAACACTGAAGCTTTCTTT. The chain couples TRBV5-6 to TRBJ1-1; 9 bases are shared with TRBD1. The CDR3 is 16 residues long. Trimming cost V 0 bases and J 1 base; bases outside gene matches: 4. From germline, CDR1 is SGHDT and CDR2 YYEEEE.